What follows are 21 T cell receptor beta chains derived from one specimen sequenced in a study of shared clonotypes between healthy human individuals. The table came from immunoSEQ multiplex PCR; TCRdb's copy has only in-frame clones and leaves some out. The sample lists more than 500,000 clones; roughly 95% were seen once. Sequencing used naive CD4+ T cells sorted from blood. Described subset: CD45RA+ positively selected. The origin of the receptors is a woman younger than 45 in good health.

This rearrangement joins TRBV27 to TRBJ2-1; 8 bases are a match to TRBD2. Germline lookup yields CDR1 MNHEY and CDR2 SMNVEV (reference sequence). The CDR3 is 18 amino acids. Losses at the gene ends were 8 bases for V and 6 bases for J; bases not matched to a gene: 21. This CDR3 reads CASWGGLFQREFSNEQFF. CDR3 nucleotide sequence: TGTGCCAGCTGGGGGGGCCTTTTCCAGCGGGAGTTTTCCAATGAGCAGTTCTTC.

V and J are TRBV19 and TRBJ2-7; D perhaps matches TRBD2 (5 bases). The CDR3 has 13 amino acids. V lost 9 bases and J 2 bases, leaving 14 bases between the germline ends. Germline loops: CDR1 LNHDA, CDR2 SQIVND (reference sequence). The CDR3 spells CASSHGVTYEQYF. As DNA, the CDR3 is TGTGCCAGCTCCCACGGGGTCACCTACGAGCAGTACTTC. The whole variable domain, remainder taken from reference TRBV19 and TRBJ2-7, is DGGITQSPKYLFRKEGQNVTLSCEQNLNHDAMYWYRQDPGQGLRLIYYSQIVNDFQKGDIAEGYSVSREKKESFPLTVTSAQKNPTAFYLCASSHGVTYEQYFGPGTRLTVT.

The J gene is TRBJ2-5, the V gene TRBV10-2; possible D gene TRBD1, 5 bases. V was pared by 2 bases and J by 5 bases, with 12 bases between. This CDR3 comprises 14 residues. In germline, CDR1 is WSHSY, CDR2 SAAADI. CDR3 sequence reads: CASSEQGWVETQYF. CDR3 sequence (DNA): TGCGCCAGCAGTGAGCAGGGTTGGGTTGAGACCCAGTACTTC.

This chain uses TRBV4-1 with TRBJ1-6, with D possibly matching TRBD1 (5 bases). Between the trimmed V and J ends, which lost 1 base and 7 bases, there was a span of 14 bases. CDR3 size: 16 residues. CDR1 and CDR2 from the germline V gene are MGHRA and YSYEKL. The CDR3, as DNA: TGCGCCAGCAGCCAAGGTGTCCAGGGCTGGAATTCACCCCTCCACTTT. It yields the protein CASSQGVQGWNSPLHF.

This clone came up once. The chain is built from TRBV11-2 and TRBJ1-4; D is undetermined. This CDR3 region has 17 residues. CDR1 SGHAT and CDR2 FQNNGV come from the germline V gene. V lost 5 bases, J lost 0 bases, and 16 bases lay in between. The CDR3 spells CASSVTPLGATNEKLFF. CDR3 DNA: TGTGCCAGCAGCGTTACCCCCCTTGGCGCAACTAATGAAAAACTGTTTTTT.

The genes are TRBV19 and TRBJ1-3; 7 bases agree with TRBD1. The germline V gene has CDR1 LNHDA and CDR2 SQIVND (reference sequence). V shed 6 bases, J shed 9 bases, and the junction held 11 bases outside the gene matches. The CDR3 runs to 14 residues. CDR3 in DNA: TGTGCCAGTAGCCTCGGACAGGATTTGAGCACCATATATTTT. Protein sequence: CASSLGQDLSTIYF.

This chain's CDR3 is CASGTTIPTSPLHF. The CDR3 coding sequence is TGTGCCAGCGGAACAACTATACCGACGTCACCCCTCCACTTT. The rearrangement joins TRBV28 to TRBJ1-6; D ambiguous. The CDR3 runs 14 residues. Germline V gene sequence: CDR1 MDHEN, CDR2 SYDVKM. V was trimmed by 8 bases and J by 10 bases, leaving 18 bases between them.

The chain has TRBV10-3 and TRBJ2-7, with 8 bases identical to TRBD2. The CDR3 has 15 amino acids. The trim removed 4 bases at V and 5 bases at J, leaving 10 bases unmatched. From germline, CDR1 is ENHRY and CDR2 SYGVKD. The CDR3 is CAISGGLVPTHEQYF. CDR3 bases: TGTGCCATCAGTGGGGGACTAGTACCCACCCACGAGCAGTACTTC.

The V and J genes are TRBV11-3 and TRBJ2-5; possibly TRBD2 for D (5 bases). Near its end, the DNA agrees better with TRBJ2-7, so the J call may be wrong. The CDR3 length is 13 residues. The V gene's germline CDR1 is SGHNT and CDR2 YENEEA. For the CDR3, the DNA is TGTGCCAGCAGCTTCGGGGAATTCTACGAGCAGTACTTC. Residues: CASSFGEFYEQYF.

The rearrangement links TRBV19 to TRBJ2-4; D gene ambiguous. The germline V gene has CDR1 LNHDA and CDR2 SQIVND (reference sequence). V was pared by 5 bases and J by 2 bases, with 10 bases between. This CDR3 is built from 14 residues. The CDR3 DNA follows: TGTGCCAGTAGTGAGAACACCTCCAAAAACATTCAGTACTTC. Its protein is CASSENTSKNIQYF.

The chain carries TRBV5-1 and TRBJ2-5, with TRBD2 matching over 7 bases. The V segment lost 2 bases and the J segment 2 bases; nucleotides outside the gene matches: 9. This CDR3 spans 16 amino acids. Germline V gene sequence: CDR1 SGHRS, CDR2 YFSETQ. CDR3 amino acids: CASSFAGTNIQETQYF. The CDR3 nucleotides read TGCGCCAGCAGCTTCGCCGGGACTAACATTCAAGAGACCCAGTACTTC.

Comments on this clone: In the same sample, other DNA sequences code for this CDR3. The rearrangement joins TRBV5-4 to TRBJ2-3, with D hard to call. Trimming took 1 base from V and 1 from J, leaving 4 bases between them. In germline, CDR1 is SGHNT, CDR2 YYREEE (reference sequence). The CDR3 is 13 residues long. CDR3 sequence: CASSLRGTDTQYF. The CDR3 nucleotides are TGTGCCAGCAGCTTGAGGGGCACAGATACGCAGTATTTT.

This chain connects TRBV11-2 to TRBJ1-1; perhaps TRBD1 as D (6 bases). Looked up from germline, CDR1 is SGHAT and CDR2 is FQNNGV. This CDR3 region has 16 residues. The V gene lost 3 bases and the J gene lost 0 bases, with 14 bases spanning the gap. CDR3 sequence: CASSFYPGQLNTEAFF. The CDR3 DNA is TGTGCCAGCAGCTTTTACCCGGGACAATTGAACACTGAAGCTTTCTTT.

The V and J genes are TRBV29-1 and TRBJ2-7; TRBD1 might be the D (6 bases). Germline V gene sequence: CDR1 SQVTM, CDR2 ANQGSEA. Trimming cost V 2 bases and J 2 bases, with 13 bases left between them. This CDR3 comprises 14 residues. For the CDR3, the DNA is TGCAGCGTTGAAACGCGGACAGAAGCCTACGAGCAGTACTTC. Its protein is CSVETRTEAYEQYF.

The V and J genes are TRBV28 and TRBJ2-7; D is undetermined. The V gene's germline CDR1 is MDHEN and CDR2 SYDVKM. V gave up 6 bases and J gave up 4 bases, with 31 bases separating them. The CDR3 length is 19 residues. Here the CDR3 reads CASSPNFFRSKAIRYEQYF. For the CDR3, the DNA is TGTGCCAGCAGCCCCAACTTCTTCCGGTCCAAGGCAATACGTTACGAGCAGTACTTC.

The rearrangement joins TRBV28 to TRBJ2-7, with 11 bases that match TRBD2. CDR1 is MDHEN, CDR2 SYDVKM, per germline. The length of the CDR3 is 21 residues. V shed 3 bases, J shed 3 bases, and the junction held 22 bases outside the gene matches. This CDR3 reads CASSFNPLLAGGVQRDYEQYF. CDR3 in DNA: TGTGCCAGCAGTTTTAACCCACTGCTAGCGGGAGGCGTGCAACGGGACTACGAGCAGTACTTC.

The rearrangement links TRBV5-4 to TRBJ2-3; D is perhaps TRBD2 (6 bases). CDR1 is SGHNT and CDR2 is YYREEE in the germline V gene (reference sequence). This CDR3 contains 16 residues. Trimming removed 7 bases at V and 2 bases at J, with 20 bases between. CDR3 bases: TGTGCCAGCGGATCAAATCGGGAGCGGGTCACAGATACGCAGTATTTT. This sequence encodes CASGSNRERVTDTQYF.

This rearrangement joins TRBV15 to TRBJ2-2; TRBD1 might be the D (7 bases). Germline values: CDR1 LNHNV, CDR2 YYDKDF (reference sequence). The length of the CDR3 is 16 residues. Trimming cost V 3 bases and J 4 bases, with 15 bases left between them. The CDR3: CATSSSGTAGTGELFF. CDR3 DNA: TGTGCCACCAGCAGCTCCGGGACAGCGGGCACCGGGGAGCTGTTTTTT.

V usage is TRBV11-1 and J usage is TRBJ2-5; D unclear. The germline CDR1 and CDR2 sequences are SGHAT and FQDESV (reference sequence). V lost 2 bases and J lost 1, with 8 bases in between. CDR3 length equals 14 residues. CDR3 sequence (DNA): TGTGCCAGCAGCTTACAATCGAGCCAAGAGACCCAGTACTTC. The encoded protein is CASSLQSSQETQYF. The variable domain in full, with the rest retrieved from reference TRBV11-1 and TRBJ2-5, is EAEVAQSPRYKITEKSQAVAFWCDPISGHATLYWYRQILGQGPELLVQFQDESVVDDSQLPKDRFSAERLKGVDSTLKIQPAELGDSAMYLCASSLQSSQETQYFGPGTRLLVL.

The J gene is TRBJ2-7, the V gene TRBV2; 8 bases align to TRBD2. V lost 3 bases and J lost 4; bases outside the gene matches: 5. Germline V gene sequence: CDR1 SNHLY, CDR2 FYNNEI. This CDR3 is 14 amino acids long. CDR3 sequence: CASSEGLAGYEQYF. The CDR3 DNA follows: TGTGCCAGCAGTGAGGGGTTAGCGGGATACGAGCAGTACTTC.

The V call is TRBV11-2, the J call TRBJ2-1, with 7 nucleotides matching TRBD2. The trim removed 0 bases at V and 6 bases at J, leaving 2 bases unmatched. CDR3 length equals 14 residues. Germline V gene sequence: CDR1 SGHAT, CDR2 FQNNGV. The CDR3 region is CASSLEERGNEQFF. CDR3 coding DNA: TGTGCCAGCAGCTTAGAAGAGCGGGGCAATGAGCAGTTCTTC.